The present entry profiles one T cell receptor beta chain with its context. TCRdb's table, derived via immunoSEQ multiplex PCR, lists solely in-frame clones and lacks some. The sample records 83,000 or so clones, 94% being singletons. The data belong to a study of T cell changes during pregnancy in multiple sclerosis. Germline CDR1 is SNHLY and CDR2 is FYNNEI. V was cut by 6 bases and J by 10 bases, with 16 bases left in between. The CDR3 is 13 residues long. The TCR was taken from a female donor in good health, enrolled as a control in a pregnancy study. The chain is built from TRBV2 and TRBJ2-1; D perhaps matches TRBD1 (6 bases). The starting material was peripheral blood, obtained after pregnancy. CDR3 amino acids: CASSLQGLPEQFF. In DNA form, the CDR3 reads TGTGCCAGCAGCCTCCAGGGGTTACCAGAGCAGTTCTTC.